A selection of T cell receptor beta chains follows, all from one sample in a study of T cells in Graves' hyperthyroidism and ophthalmopathy. TCRdb recomputed calls from the multiplex PCR reads with MiXCR, one row per CDR3 protein. The sample includes hundreds of thousands of distinct CDR3 sequences, 16% of them seen just once. The specimen sequenced was blood. These receptor sequences come from a woman aged 18-29 years with Graves' hyperthyroidism. The CDR3 runs from the conserved cysteine through the conserved F or W. The D gene is left open where the match is weak. Clone size is stated in some rows and not others, as once, few, many or a class when expanded.

d_call j_call clone_size v_call cdr3_nt cdr3_aa
- TRBJ1-2 many TRBV3-1 TGTGCCAGCAGCCAAGAGGGGGAGCGTGGCTACACCTTC CASSQEGERGYTF
TRBD1 TRBJ1-4 many TRBV10-3 TGTGCCATCAGTGGGACAGGCCTCAATGAAAAACTGTTTTTT CAISGTGLNEKLFF
- TRBJ2-7 many TRBV2 TGTGCCAGTGCCCTCTACGAGCAGTACTTC CASALYEQYF
- TRBJ2-7 - TRBV3-1 TGTGCCAGCAGCCCGCGCGGGGTGAGGGACGAGCAGTACTTC CASSPRGVRDEQYF
- TRBJ2-5 - TRBV29-1 TGCAGCGTTATGTGGGGTGAGGGTGGGAAGACCCAGTACTTC CSVMWGEGGKTQYF
TRBD1 TRBJ1-2 few TRBV27 TGTGCCAGCAGTTTATCGGGGACAGGGAACTATGGCTACACCTTC CASSLSGTGNYGYTF
- TRBJ1-5 - TRBV2 TGTGCCAGCAGGGCCTTTAGGGACAATCAGCCCCAGCATTTT CASRAFRDNQPQHF
- TRBJ2-5 - TRBV29-1 TGCAGCGTTGCACTCAGGAACGGAGGAATACTGTACTTC CSVALRNGGILYF
- TRBJ2-3 many TRBV5-1 TGCGCCAGCACCCGCGGAGGGGCGGATACGCAGTATTTT CASTRGGADTQYF
- TRBJ1-5 few TRBV7-9 TGTGCCAGCAGCTTAGCAGGGTCGGGTGGCGGGCCCCAGCATTTT CASSLAGSGGGPQHF
- TRBJ1-1 - TRBV9 TGTGCCAGCAGCGCGGCCGCCCGGGGAAACACTGAAGCTTTCTTT CASSAAARGNTEAFF
- TRBJ2-3 - TRBV19 TGTGCCAGTAGTATTGACGGCAGCACAGATACGCAGTATTTT CASSIDGSTDTQYF
TRBD1 TRBJ1-5 many TRBV11-2 TGTGCCAGCAGCTTCGGACAGGGGAGCAATCAGCCCCAGCATTTT CASSFGQGSNQPQHF
- TRBJ1-1 few TRBV29-1 TGCAGCGTTGACAGGGAATCCACTGAAGCTTTCTTT CSVDRESTEAFF
TRBD1 TRBJ2-3 many TRBV12-3/TRBV12-4 TGTGCCAGCAGTTTCCGCAGGGGGCCTAGGGCAGATACGCAGTATTTT CASSFRRGPRADTQYF
- TRBJ1-2 many TRBV6-2/TRBV6-3 TGTGCCAGCAGGAAGGGGACCTTGCTCGGCTACACCTTC CASRKGTLLGYTF
- TRBJ1-2 many TRBV27 TGTGCCAGCAGTTCAGGACCGTCTAACTATGGCTACACCTTC CASSSGPSNYGYTF
TRBD1 TRBJ1-1 few TRBV12-3/TRBV12-4 TGTGCCAGCAGAGTCCCAGGGGGCACTGAAGCTTTCTTT CASRVPGGTEAFF
TRBD2 TRBJ2-5 many TRBV20-1 TGCAGTGCTATACCCAGCGGGAGGGTCCAAGAGACCCAGTACTTC CSAIPSGRVQETQYF
- TRBJ1-2 many TRBV2 TGTGCCAGCAGTGACAGGCCGAATTATGGCTACACCTTC CASSDRPNYGYTF
- TRBJ2-3 - TRBV9 TGTGCCAGCAGCGTAGGCACAGTGAGGGCAGATACGCAGTATTTT CASSVGTVRADTQYF
- TRBJ2-3 many TRBV7-2 TGTGCCAGCAGCTTAGGACTAGATGGGTCAGATACGCAGTATTTT CASSLGLDGSDTQYF
- TRBJ2-1 - TRBV12-3/TRBV12-4 TGTGCCAGCCGCCCGGGGGGCTCATTTCTGAGCTCCTACAATGAGCAGTTCTTC CASRPGGSFLSSYNEQFF
- TRBJ1-2 few TRBV10-3 TGTGCCATCAGTGCAACCCGAGGGAAAGAAGGCTACACCTTC CAISATRGKEGYTF
- TRBJ1-3 many TRBV12-3/TRBV12-4 TGTGCCAGCAGTCCACAGGGACTGAGCTCTGGAAACACCATATATTTT CASSPQGLSSGNTIYF
- TRBJ1-5 many TRBV3-1 TGTGCCAGCAGCCTGGACAGAAATCAGCCCCAGCATTTT CASSLDRNQPQHF
- TRBJ2-1 few TRBV19 TGTGCCAGTAGTAACCGCGAGGGCCGGAATGAGCAGTTCTTC CASSNREGRNEQFF
- TRBJ1-1 many TRBV5-1 TGCGCCAGCAGCTTGGGGAATAGGGGGTGGAACACTGAAGCTTTCTTT CASSLGNRGWNTEAFF
- TRBJ1-1 - TRBV3-1 TGTGCCAGCAGCCAAGATGGGACACCGAACACTGAAGCTTTCTTT CASSQDGTPNTEAFF
TRBD2 TRBJ2-3 many TRBV7-2 TGTGCCAGCAGCTTAGGCGGGAGGGCGCCAGATACGCAGTATTTT CASSLGGRAPDTQYF
- TRBJ2-3 once TRBV6-1 TGTGCCAGCAGAGAAGACCCGGGCAGAGATACGCAGTATTTT CASREDPGRDTQYF
- TRBJ2-1 many TRBV12-3/TRBV12-4 TGTGCCAGCAGTTTCGGACAGGGAGGGAGGAAGTTCTTC CASSFGQGGRKFF
- TRBJ2-3 - TRBV9 TGTGCCAGCAGCGTAGGAGCAAACCCACAAGCAGATACGCAGTATTTT CASSVGANPQADTQYF
TRBD2 TRBJ2-7 many TRBV28 TGTGCCAGCACCCCAAGCGGGAGGGAATACGAGCAGTACTTC CASTPSGREYEQYF
- TRBJ2-7 few TRBV5-1 TGCGCCAGCAGCTTGGCCAGTGGACCCGAGCAGTACTTC CASSLASGPEQYF
TRBD2 TRBJ2-3 - TRBV12-3/TRBV12-4 TGTGCCAGCAGTTTATTTCCGGGGGGGCGTACAGATACGCAGTATTTT CASSLFPGGRTDTQYF
- TRBJ2-3 many TRBV2 TGTGCCAGCAGTGAAGGAATCATAGCGGACAGGCAGTATTTT CASSEGIIADRQYF
TRBD2 TRBJ2-3 few TRBV6-1 TGTGCCAGCAGTAAAATAGCGGGGGTACTCACAACAGATACGCAGTATTTT CASSKIAGVLTTDTQYF
TRBD2 TRBJ2-7 many TRBV5-1 TGTGCCAGCAGTCTAGCGGGATTATCCTACGAGCAGTACTTC CASSLAGLSYEQYF
TRBD1 TRBJ2-1 many TRBV5-1 TGCGCCAGCAGCTTGGGACAGGGTCCGTTCTACAATGAGCAGTTCTTC CASSLGQGPFYNEQFF
- TRBJ1-2 many TRBV3-1 TGTGCCAGCAGCCAAACAGGCACTTCTGGCTACACCTTC CASSQTGTSGYTF
TRBD1 TRBJ2-5 few TRBV19 TGTGCCAGTAGTATTGGGACAGGGGGCCTAGAGACCCAGTACTTC CASSIGTGGLETQYF
- TRBJ2-3 many TRBV11-2 TGTGCCAGCAGCCCAACCCCCGGCCTGCCTCCTAGCACAGATACGCAGTATTTT CASSPTPGLPPSTDTQYF
TRBD2 TRBJ2-6 - TRBV5-6 TGTGCCAGCAGCTTGGCTCGGTTGGGACTAGCGGTCTCTGGGGCCAACGTCCTGACTTTC CASSLARLGLAVSGANVLTF
TRBD2 TRBJ2-5 - TRBV13 TGTGCCAGCAGAGGGGCAGGGAGGGGAGAGACCCAGTACTTC CASRGAGRGETQYF
- TRBJ2-2 few TRBV5-6 TGTGCCAGCAGCTTGGTAGGGTACACCGGGGAGCTGTTTTTT CASSLVGYTGELFF
- TRBJ1-3 - TRBV25-1 TGTGCCAGCAGTTATCCGGGGGCTGGAAACACCATATATTTT CASSYPGAGNTIYF
- TRBJ2-2 - TRBV11-2 TGTGCCAGCAGGGGACCGGGTCTGCCCGGGGAGCTGTTTTTT CASRGPGLPGELFF
- TRBJ1-1 many TRBV7-8 TGTGCCAGCAGCTTCTATACGAACACTAAAGCTTTCTTT CASSFYTNTKAFF